This record looks at one TCR beta chain sequence and its context. This entry belongs to a study of cytomegalovirus exposure and HLA in healthy donors. V dropped 2 bases and J dropped 7; count of bases not matched to a gene: 5. CDR1 is MNHEY, CDR2 SVGAGI, per germline. This CDR3 is built from 14 residues. 13 Jbeta primers and 60 Vbeta primers were used for the PCR. The table came from immunoSEQ multiplex PCR; TCRdb's copy has only in-frame clones and leaves some out. This sample yields approximately 170,000 clones, of which 85% are seen a single time; 1% belongs to the top ten. Sequenced sample: PBMCs. The sequence was obtained from a boy under 10 years old in good health and CMV-seronegative. V and J are TRBV6-5 and TRBJ1-5; TRBD1 agrees at 7 bases. The CDR3 loop is CASSYAQGQQPQHF. The CDR3 DNA reads TGTGCCAGCAGTTACGCACAGGGGCAGCAGCCCCAGCATTTT.